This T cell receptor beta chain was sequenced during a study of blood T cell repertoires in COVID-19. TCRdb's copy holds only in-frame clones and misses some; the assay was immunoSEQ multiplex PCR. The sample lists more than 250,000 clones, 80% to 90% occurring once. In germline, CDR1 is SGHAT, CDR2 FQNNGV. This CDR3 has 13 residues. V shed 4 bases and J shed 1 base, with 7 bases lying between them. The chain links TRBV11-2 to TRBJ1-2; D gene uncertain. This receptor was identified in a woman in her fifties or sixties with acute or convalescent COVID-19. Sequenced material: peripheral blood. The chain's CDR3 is CASSSQINYGYTF. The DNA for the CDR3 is TGTGCCAGCAGCTCACAGATTAACTATGGCTACACCTTC.